This paragraph covers one TCR beta chain sequence. This sample is drawn from a study of blood T cell repertoires in COVID-19. Study at large: Whether acute or convalescent, the COVID-19 samples came from the United States, Italy and Spain.

Original processing methods: Researchers report that nucleated cell counts were estimated from reference gene primer amplification. This table comes from immunoSEQ multiplex PCR, and its TCRdb copy is limited to in-frame clones, with some not included. V and J calls and clone size come straight from that table; D and trimming were deduced from the DNA. Of under 250,000 clones listed, about 90% are singletons. This CDR3 region has 15 residues. J gave up 2 bases and V 5 bases, and 3 bases lay outside the gene matches. The germline gives CDR1 SGHAT, CDR2 FQNNGV. Participants spanned ages about 18 to 95 years and resided in roughly 26 US areas.

This sequence was found in a man aged 30 to 45 who had recovered from COVID-19. The sequenced sample was PBMCs or T cells enriched from blood (not recorded which). The V gene is TRBV11-2, the J gene TRBJ2-6; TRBD1 matches at 7 bases. The CDR3 DNA reads TGTGCCAGCAGCCTACAGGGGACTGGGGCCAACGTCCTGACTTTC. This gives the protein CASSLQGTGANVLTF.